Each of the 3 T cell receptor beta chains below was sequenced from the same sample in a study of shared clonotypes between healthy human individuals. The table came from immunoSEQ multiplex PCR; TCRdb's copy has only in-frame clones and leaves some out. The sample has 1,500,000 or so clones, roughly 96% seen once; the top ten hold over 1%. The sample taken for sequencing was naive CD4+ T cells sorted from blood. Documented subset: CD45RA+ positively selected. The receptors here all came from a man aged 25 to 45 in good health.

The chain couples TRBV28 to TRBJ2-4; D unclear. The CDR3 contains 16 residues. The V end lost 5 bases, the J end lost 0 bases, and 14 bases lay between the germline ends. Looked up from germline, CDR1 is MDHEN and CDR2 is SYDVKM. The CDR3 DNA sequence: TGTGCCAGCAGTCTGGGCCTTTTGGGAGCCAAAAACATTCAGTACTTC. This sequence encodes CASSLGLLGAKNIQYF. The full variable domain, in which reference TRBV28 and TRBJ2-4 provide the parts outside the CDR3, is DVKVTQSSRYLVKRTGEKVFLECVQDMDHENMFWYRQDPGLGLRLIYFSYDVKMKEKGDIPEGYSVSREKKERFSLILESASTNQTSMYLCASSLGLLGAKNIQYFGAGTRLSVL.

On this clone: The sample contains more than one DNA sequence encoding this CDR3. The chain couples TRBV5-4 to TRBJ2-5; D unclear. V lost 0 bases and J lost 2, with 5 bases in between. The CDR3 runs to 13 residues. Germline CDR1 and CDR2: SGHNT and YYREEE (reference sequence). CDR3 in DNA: TGTGCCAGCAGCTTGGGTGGGCAAGAGACCCAGTACTTC. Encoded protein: CASSLGGQETQYF.

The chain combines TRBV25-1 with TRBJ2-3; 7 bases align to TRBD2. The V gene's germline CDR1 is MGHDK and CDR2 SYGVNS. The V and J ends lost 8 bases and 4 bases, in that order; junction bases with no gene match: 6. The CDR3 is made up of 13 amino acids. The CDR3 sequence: CASETSSADTQYF. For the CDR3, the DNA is TGTGCCAGCGAGACTAGCTCGGCAGATACGCAGTATTTT.